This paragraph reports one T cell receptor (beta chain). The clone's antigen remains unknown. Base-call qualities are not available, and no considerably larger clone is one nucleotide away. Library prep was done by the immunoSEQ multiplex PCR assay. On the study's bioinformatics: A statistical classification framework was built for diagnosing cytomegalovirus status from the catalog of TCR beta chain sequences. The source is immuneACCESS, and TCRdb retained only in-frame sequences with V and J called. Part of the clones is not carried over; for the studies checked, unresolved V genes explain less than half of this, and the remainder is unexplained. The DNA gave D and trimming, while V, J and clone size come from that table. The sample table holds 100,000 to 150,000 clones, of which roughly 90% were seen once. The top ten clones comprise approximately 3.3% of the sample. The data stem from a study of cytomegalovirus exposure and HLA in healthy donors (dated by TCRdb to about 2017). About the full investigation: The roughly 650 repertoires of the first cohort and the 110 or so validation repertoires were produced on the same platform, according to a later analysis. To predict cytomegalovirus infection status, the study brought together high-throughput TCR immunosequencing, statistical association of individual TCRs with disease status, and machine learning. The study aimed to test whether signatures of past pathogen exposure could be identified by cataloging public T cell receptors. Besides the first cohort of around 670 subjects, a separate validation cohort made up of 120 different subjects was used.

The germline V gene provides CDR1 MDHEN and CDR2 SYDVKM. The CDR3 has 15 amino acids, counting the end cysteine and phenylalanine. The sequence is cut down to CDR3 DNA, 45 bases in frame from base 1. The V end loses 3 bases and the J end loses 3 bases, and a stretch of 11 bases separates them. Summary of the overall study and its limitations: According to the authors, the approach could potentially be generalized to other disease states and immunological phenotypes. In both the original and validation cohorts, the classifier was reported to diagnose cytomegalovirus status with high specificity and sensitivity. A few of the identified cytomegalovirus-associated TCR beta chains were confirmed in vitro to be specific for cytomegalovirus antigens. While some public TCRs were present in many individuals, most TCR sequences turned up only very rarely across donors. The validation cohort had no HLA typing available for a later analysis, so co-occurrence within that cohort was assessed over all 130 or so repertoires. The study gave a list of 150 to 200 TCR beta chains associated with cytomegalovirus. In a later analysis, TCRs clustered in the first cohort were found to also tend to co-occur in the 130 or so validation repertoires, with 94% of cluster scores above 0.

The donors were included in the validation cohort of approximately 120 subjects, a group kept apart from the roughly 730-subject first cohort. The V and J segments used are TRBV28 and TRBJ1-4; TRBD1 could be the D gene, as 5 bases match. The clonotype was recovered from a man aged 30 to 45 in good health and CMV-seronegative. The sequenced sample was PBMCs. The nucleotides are TGTGCCAGCAGTTTTTCGGGGGGACCTAATGAAAAACTGTTTTTT. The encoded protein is CASSFSGGPNEKLFF.